The TCR beta chain under discussion was sequenced for a study of T-cell reconstitution after alpha-beta-depleted transplantation in children. Study-level findings and limits: Some patients' high day-60 TCRbeta diversity was traced to surviving recipient T cells and thymic progenitors. T-cell counts and diversity were attributed mostly to newly produced T cells one year after transplant. There were reportedly several hundred expanded graft clones from which alpha-beta T cells came about two months after transplant.

It was with unique molecular identifiers that the TCRbeta library was prepared. TCRdb redid the calling of the PCR reads with MiXCR, one entry per CDR3 protein. In the table there are approximately 200,000 distinct CDR3 sequences, 6.3% of which are singletons. Only a few counts were recorded for this clonotype. Its antigen is still unknown. This receptor was obtained from a girl under three years old with combined immunodeficiency, due to receive a stem cell transplant. This material consisted of PBMCs, taken before TCRalphabeta/CD19-depleted stem cell transplant.

This chain's CDR3 is CASSLGRLTEAFF. For the CDR3, the DNA is TGTGCCAGCAGCTTAGGTCGGCTTACTGAAGCTTTCTTT. This rearrangement joins TRBV7-6 to TRBJ1-1; D gene uncertain. V gave up 1 base and J gave up 5 bases, with 8 bases separating them. Germline values: CDR1 SGHVS, CDR2 FNYEAQ. This CDR3 contains 13 residues. Based on the CDR3 plus reference TRBV7-6 and TRBJ1-1, the full variable domain is GAGVSQSPRYKVTKRGQDVALRCDPISGHVSLYWYRQALGQGPEFLTYFNYEAQQDKSGLPNDRFSAERPEGSISTLTIQRTEQRDSAMYRCASSLGRLTEAFFGQGTRLTVV.